Following are 6 T cell receptor beta chains from one sample sequenced in a study of control samples from healthy donors and cancer patients. Sequenced by immunoSEQ multiplex PCR; TCRdb stores in-frame clones only, minus some. The repertoire holds 100,000 to 150,000 clones, with about 90% as singletons. Sequences were obtained from PBMCs. The receptors derive from a man aged 50 or older with head and neck cancer.

The V gene is TRBV6-5, the J gene TRBJ1-4, with 9 bases lining up with TRBD1. The V and J ends lost 5 bases and 7 bases, in that order; junction bases with no gene match: 5. CDR3 length equals 14 residues. Germline CDR1 reads MNHEY; CDR2 reads SVGAGI. CDR3 loop: CASSRDREGEKLFF. The CDR3 DNA reads as TGTGCCAGCAGTAGGGACAGGGAGGGTGAAAAACTGTTTTTT.

This chain uses TRBV5-8 with TRBJ1-4; D gene ambiguous. Per germline, CDR1 SGHTS and CDR2 YDEGEE. The CDR3 runs to 15 residues. Deletions cut 5 bases from V and 8 bases from J, with 19 bases between. Written as DNA, the CDR3 is TGTGCCAGCAGGTATCTAGAGGGAGGCGGCGAAAAACTGTTTTTT. Translating gives CASRYLEGGGEKLFF.

The chain employs TRBV6-2 or TRBV6-3 and TRBJ2-7; D gene unclear. The CDR3 spans 15 residues. Germline CDR1 and CDR2: MNHEY and SVGEGT. V was trimmed by 4 bases and J by 1 base, leaving 14 bases between them. The DNA for the CDR3 is TGTGCCAGCAGTTTCTCTTTTGGCTCTTCCTACGAGCAGTACTTC. This sequence encodes CASSFSFGSSYEQYF.

The chain has TRBV2 and TRBJ2-1, with no clear D. CDR1 and CDR2 (germline): SNHLY, FYNNEI. The CDR3 is made up of 13 amino acids. The germline V and J ends were trimmed by 5 bases and 2 bases, with 7 bases remaining between them. The CDR3 sequence is CASSLGTYNEQFF. DNA of the CDR3: TGTGCCAGCAGTCTAGGGACCTACAATGAGCAGTTCTTC.

This CDR3 is CASSRDYLNEQFF. In DNA form, the CDR3 reads TGCGCCAGCAGCCGGGACTATCTCAATGAGCAGTTCTTC. V and J are TRBV5-1 and TRBJ2-1; 7 bases match TRBD2. V trimming: 4 bases; J trimming: 6 bases; junction bases outside the gene matches: 4. There are 13 residues in the CDR3. Germline CDR1 SGHRS, CDR2 YFSETQ.

The rearrangement uses TRBV7-2 and TRBJ2-1, with a possible D match to TRBD2 (6 bases). V dropped 1 base and J dropped 4 bases, with 14 bases sitting between them. CDR3 length: 16 amino acids. Germline-derived CDR1 and CDR2 are SGHTA and FQGNSA. As DNA, the CDR3 is TGTGCCAGCAGCTTAGGGGCGGGGAGAGTATACAATGAGCAGTTCTTC. This codes for CASSLGAGRVYNEQFF.